The 10 T cell receptor beta chains below all came from one sample that was sequenced in a study of CD8 T cells in ankylosing spondylitis. Using its own MiXCR run on the 5' RACE reads, TCRdb lists one record per CDR3 protein. The repertoire includes about 30,000 distinct CDR3 sequences, 13% to 15% of them detected once, and 36% sits in the top ten. Sequenced input: blood. Receptors were obtained from a male donor with ankylosing spondylitis or in good health (not recorded which).

The rearrangement uses TRBV15 and TRBJ1-1; the D is unclear. V lost 5 bases and J lost 4, with 5 bases in between. The CDR3 runs 11 residues. CDR1 and CDR2 from the germline V gene are LNHNV and YYDKDF (reference sequence). The CDR3 reads CATSGRTEAFF. DNA for the CDR3: TGTGCCACCAGCGGCCGCACTGAAGCTTTCTTT.

The chain combines TRBV12-3 or TRBV12-4 with TRBJ1-5; D is possibly TRBD1 (5 bases). Trimming took 6 bases from V and 3 from J, leaving 15 bases between them. This CDR3 is 15 amino acids long. CDR3 protein: CASSPGRGLNQPQHF. For the CDR3, the DNA is TGTGCCAGCAGCCCAGGTCGGGGCCTCAATCAGCCCCAGCATTTT.

The chain links TRBV12-3 or TRBV12-4 to TRBJ2-3, with 13 bases matching TRBD2. The junction had 8 bases not matched to a gene; V was cut back by 4 bases and J by 1 base. This CDR3 has 18 residues. The CDR3 DNA reads TGTGCCAGCAGTTCTTTACTAGCGGGGGGGCTCCGCACAGATACGCAGTATTTT. Protein: CASSSLLAGGLRTDTQYF.

A few counts support this clonotype. V and J are TRBV15 and TRBJ1-1; 7 bases align to TRBD1. CDR1 LNHNV and CDR2 YYDKDF come from the germline V gene (reference sequence). Germline trimming cut 8 bases from V and 2 bases from J; bases unmatched to any gene: 11. CDR3 length equals 15 residues. In DNA form, the CDR3 reads TGTGCCACCCAGGGGGAGTGGGGGGTTAACACTGAAGCTTTCTTT. Encoded protein: CATQGEWGVNTEAFF. The full variable domain, rest sourced from reference TRBV15 and TRBJ1-1, is DAMVIQNPRYQVTQFGKPVTLSCSQTLNHNVMYWYQQKSSQAPKLLFHYYDKDFNNEADTPDNFQSRRPNTSFCFLDIRSPGLGDTAMYLCATQGEWGVNTEAFFGQGTRLTVV.

The gene calls are TRBV28 and TRBJ2-1; 10 bases line up with TRBD1. There are 11 residues in the CDR3. V lost 10 bases to trimming and J lost 9 bases; unmatched junction nucleotides: 3. Germline V gene sequence: CDR1 MDHEN, CDR2 SYDVKM. The CDR3 DNA reads TGTGCCACTGACAGGGGGCTTGAGCAGTTCTTC. It codes for CATDRGLEQFF.

This chain links TRBV3-1 with TRBJ2-1; no reliable D call. This CDR3 has 13 amino acids. Germline CDR1 reads LGHDT; CDR2 reads YNNKEL (reference sequence). Trimming shortened V by 0 bases and J by 10 bases, and 10 bases separated the two germline ends. The CDR3 DNA is TGTGCCAGCAGCCAAGATCTTATGGAGGAGCAGTTCTTC. Encoded protein: CASSQDLMEEQFF.

V usage is TRBV12-3 or TRBV12-4 and J usage is TRBJ2-4; D tentatively fits TRBD1 or TRBD2 (5 bases each). Deletions cut 1 base from V and 12 bases from J, with 13 bases between. The CDR3 covers 13 residues. CDR3 loop: CASSLVSLGTQYF. The CDR3 DNA reads TGTGCCAGCAGTTTAGTGTCCCTAGGGACTCAGTACTTC.

This clonotype was seen ten or more times. V gene TRBV20-1 combines with J gene TRBJ1-4, with D tentatively TRBD1 (5 bases). Deletions cut 6 bases from V and 6 bases from J, with 17 bases between. Germline V lookup: CDR1 DFQATT, CDR2 SNEGSKA (reference sequence). The CDR3 is 14 residues long. CDR3 sequence reads: CSAGEGTIDEKLFF. The CDR3 region has the DNA TGCAGTGCAGGGGAAGGGACGATTGATGAAAAACTGTTTTTT.

The V and J genes are TRBV5-1 and TRBJ1-1; D not certain. V lost 1 base to trimming and J lost 8 bases, with 12 bases between them. CDR3 length: 13 residues. Germline V gene lookup returns CDR1 SGHRS and CDR2 YFSETQ. The CDR3 loop reads CASSLIGSYEAFF. CDR3 nucleotide sequence: TGCGCCAGCAGCTTGATAGGTTCCTACGAAGCTTTCTTT.

The chain links TRBV7-2 to TRBJ2-5, with D possibly matching TRBD1 (6 bases). This CDR3 region has 15 residues. Germline V gives CDR1 SGHTA, CDR2 FQGNSA. V lost 1 base, J lost 1 base, and 10 bases lay in between. The CDR3 protein is CASSLVGGLQETQYF. CDR3 in DNA: TGTGCCAGCAGCTTAGTTGGGGGCCTCCAAGAGACCCAGTACTTC.